This entry describes one T cell receptor beta chain. Its target is unknown. Germline CDR1 and CDR2: SGDLS and YYNGEE. The CDR3 spans 13 residues. Trimming stripped 0 bases from V and 6 bases from J, with 8 bases between. Alongside a J-beta primer mix, a sample-barcoded 5' primer served in a second PCR lasting roughly 6 to 11 cycles. TCRdb used MiXCR to reprocess the 5' RACE reads, holding one entry per CDR3 protein. Seen here are some 1.7 million distinct CDR3 sequences, roughly 27% observed once, and the top ten hold more than 6%. This sample was included in a study of blood T cells in healthy people across ages. Whole-study findings and limits: With donor CMV status unknown, expanded clonotype changes were possibly confounded.

Input material: blood. This TCR was sampled from a woman younger than 45 in good health. The genes are TRBV9 and TRBJ2-3; D is unresolved. The DNA for the CDR3 is TGTGCCAGCAGCGTAGGGGTTGGTGATACGCAGTATTTT. It encodes CASSVGVGDTQYF. The full variable domain, rest sourced from reference TRBV9 and TRBJ2-3, is DSGVTQTPKHLITATGQRVTLRCSPRSGDLSVYWYQQSLDQGLQFLIQYYNGEERAKGNILERFSAQQFPDLHSELNLSSLELGDSALYFCASSVGVGDTQYFGPGTRLTVL.